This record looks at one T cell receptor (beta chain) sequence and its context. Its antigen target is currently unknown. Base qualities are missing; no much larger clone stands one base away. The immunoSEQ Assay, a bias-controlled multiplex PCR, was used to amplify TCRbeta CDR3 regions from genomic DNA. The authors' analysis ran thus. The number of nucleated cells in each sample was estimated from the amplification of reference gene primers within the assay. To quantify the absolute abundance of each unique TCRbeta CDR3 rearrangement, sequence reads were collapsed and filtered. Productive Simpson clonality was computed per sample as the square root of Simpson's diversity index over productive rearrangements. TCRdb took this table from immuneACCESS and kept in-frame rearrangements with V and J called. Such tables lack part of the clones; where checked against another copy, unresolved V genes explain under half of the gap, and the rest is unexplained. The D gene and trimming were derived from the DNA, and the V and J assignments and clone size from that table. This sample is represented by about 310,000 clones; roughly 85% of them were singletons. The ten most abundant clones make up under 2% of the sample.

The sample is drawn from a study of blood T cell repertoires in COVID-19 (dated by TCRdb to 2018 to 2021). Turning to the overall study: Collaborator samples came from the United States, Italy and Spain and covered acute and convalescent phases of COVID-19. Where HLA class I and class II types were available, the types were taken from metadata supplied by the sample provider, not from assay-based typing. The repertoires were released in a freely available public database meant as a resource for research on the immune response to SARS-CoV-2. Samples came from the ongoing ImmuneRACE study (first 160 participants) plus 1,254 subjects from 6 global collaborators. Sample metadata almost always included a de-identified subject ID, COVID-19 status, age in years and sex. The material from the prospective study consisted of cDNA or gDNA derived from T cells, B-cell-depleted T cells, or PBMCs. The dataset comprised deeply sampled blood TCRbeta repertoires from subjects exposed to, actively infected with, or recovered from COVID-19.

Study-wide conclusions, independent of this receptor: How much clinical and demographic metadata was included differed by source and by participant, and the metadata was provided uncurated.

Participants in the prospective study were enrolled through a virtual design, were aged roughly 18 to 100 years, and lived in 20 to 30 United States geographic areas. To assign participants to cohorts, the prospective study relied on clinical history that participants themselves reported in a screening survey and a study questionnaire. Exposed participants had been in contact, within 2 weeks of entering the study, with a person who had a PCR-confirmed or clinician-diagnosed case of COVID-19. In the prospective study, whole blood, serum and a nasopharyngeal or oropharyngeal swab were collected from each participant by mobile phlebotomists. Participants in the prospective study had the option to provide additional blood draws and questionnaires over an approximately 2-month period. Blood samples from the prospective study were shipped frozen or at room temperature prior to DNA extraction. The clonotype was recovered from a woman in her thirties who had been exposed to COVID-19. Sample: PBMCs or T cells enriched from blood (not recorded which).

The DNA sequence reads TGTGCCAGCAGCGCCGGGGATGGCCAAGAGACCCAGTACTTC. Its amino acids are CASSAGDGQETQYF. The sequence links TRBV9 to TRBJ2-5; the D gene is perhaps TRBD2, on 5 matching bases. Relative to germline, V is 3 bases shorter and J is 1 base shorter, with 10 bases between their ends. In the germline V gene, CDR1 corresponds to SGDLS and CDR2 to YYNGEE. The CDR3 numbers 14 residues from cysteine through phenylalanine. The kept DNA is CDR3 alone, 42 bases in frame from the first base.